These 14 T cell receptor beta chains were all obtained from the same sample, sequenced in a study of identical twins. TCRdb used MiXCR to reprocess the 5' RACE reads, holding one entry per CDR3 protein. The sample yields some 210,000 distinct CDR3 sequences, 15% to 20% seen once. The same sample was also studied in work on T cells expressing NK-cell markers.

Sequencing was performed on CD8+ T cells sorted from blood. The receptors shown here come from a woman aged 18-35 years in good health.

This clonotype came up a few times. The chain carries TRBV4-3 and TRBJ2-1, with TRBD1 as a possible D gene (5 bases). Germline CDR1 is LGHNA and CDR2 is YSLEER. Trimming stripped 4 bases from V and 6 bases from J, with 16 bases between. The CDR3 consists of 15 residues. The CDR3: CASSPSIGVFNEQFF. Here the CDR3 DNA reads TGCGCCAGCAGCCCCAGTATAGGGGTATTCAATGAGCAGTTCTTC.

This clonotype was counted between two and nine times. The chain combines TRBV29-1 with TRBJ1-1; unclear D gene. CDR3 length equals 11 residues. The ends were cut back, 8 bases at V and 3 bases at J, with 10 bases in the middle. The germline CDR1 and CDR2 sequences are SQVTM and ANQGSEA. The CDR3 region has the DNA TGCAGCCCCCAGAGGGACACTGAAGCTTTCTTT. Its protein product is CSPQRDTEAFF. Complete variable domain (other parts from reference TRBV29-1 and TRBJ1-1): SAVISQKPSRDICQRGTSLTIQCQVDSQVTMMFWYRQQPGQSLTLIATANQGSEATYESGFVIDKFPISRPNLTFSTLTVSNMSPEDSSIYLCSPQRDTEAFFGQGTRLTVV.

V and J are TRBV2 and TRBJ2-3, with TRBD2 matching over 9 bases. The CDR3 covers 15 residues. Germline V gives CDR1 SNHLY, CDR2 FYNNEI. J gave up 5 bases and V 8 bases, and 11 bases lay outside the gene matches. CDR3: CASASSGASEDTQYF. The CDR3, as DNA: TGTGCCAGCGCCTCTAGCGGGGCCTCGGAAGATACGCAGTATTTT.

This clonotype has a handful of counts. V gene TRBV5-1 combines with J gene TRBJ1-1, with 9 bases that match TRBD1. CDR3 length: 15 residues. In germline, CDR1 is SGHRS, CDR2 YFSETQ. The J segment lost 1 base and the V segment lost 0 bases, leaving 1 base of the junction unmatched. This CDR3 reads CASSLGTGENTEAFF. The CDR3, as DNA: TGCGCCAGCAGCTTGGGGACAGGGGAGAACACTGAAGCTTTCTTT.

The V gene is TRBV9, the J gene TRBJ2-5; D is possibly TRBD2 (5 bases). This CDR3 comprises 13 residues. Trimming stripped 5 bases from V and 2 bases from J, with 10 bases between. Looked up from germline, CDR1 is SGDLS and CDR2 is YYNGEE. The CDR3 spells CASSFEGQETQYF. DNA of the CDR3: TGTGCCAGCAGTTTCGAGGGTCAAGAGACCCAGTACTTC.

V usage is TRBV7-2 and J usage is TRBJ1-1; tentatively, D is TRBD1 (6 bases). V lost 2 bases, J lost 7 bases, and 11 bases lay in between. Per the germline V gene, CDR1 is SGHTA and CDR2 is FQGNSA. The CDR3 is 13 residues long. The CDR3: CASSLLRGGEAFF. Written as DNA, the CDR3 is TGTGCCAGCAGCTTATTGAGGGGGGGTGAAGCTTTCTTT.

J is TRBJ2-1 and V is TRBV6-5; D unresolved. The ends were cut back, 6 bases at V and 7 bases at J, with 10 bases in the middle. Germline values: CDR1 MNHEY, CDR2 SVGAGI. The CDR3 runs 12 residues. The CDR3 is CASSTTRNEQFF. As DNA, the CDR3 is TGTGCCAGCAGCACAACGAGAAATGAGCAGTTCTTC.

This clonotype occurred a few times. This CDR3 is CASSLILNTGELFF. CDR3 DNA: TGTGCCAGCAGTTTAATTTTGAACACCGGGGAGCTGTTTTTT. The V and J genes are TRBV12-3 or TRBV12-4 and TRBJ2-2; unclear D gene. Trimming removed 2 bases from V and 1 base from J, with 5 bases in between. The CDR3 extends over 14 amino acids.

This clonotype showed up just a few times. The junction does not match germline at one end; this may be a read error. The chain links TRBV7-7 to TRBJ2-3; 9 bases align to TRBD2. CDR3 size: 15 residues. The germline V gene encodes CDR1 SSHAT and CDR2 FNYEAQ (reference sequence). The CDR3 loop is CASSSGAGGLDTQYF. The CDR3 DNA reads TGTGCTAGCAGCTCAGGAGCGGGGGGTTTAGATACGCAGTATTTT.

V usage is TRBV27 and J usage is TRBJ2-7; TRBD2 matches at 8 bases. Trimming at V came to 3 bases and at J to 6 bases, leaving 19 bases not matched to a gene. CDR1 MNHEY and CDR2 SMNVEV come from the germline V gene (reference sequence). The CDR3 covers 18 residues. The chain's CDR3 is CASSLGVAGPHQKSEQYF. DNA for the CDR3: TGTGCCAGCAGTTTGGGAGTAGCGGGACCTCATCAGAAATCCGAGCAGTACTTC.

This clonotype was seen a few times. V gene TRBV9 combines with J gene TRBJ2-3; 12 bases are shared with TRBD2. V lost 3 bases, J lost 0 bases, and 5 bases stayed unmatched. Germline V gene sequence: CDR1 SGDLS, CDR2 YYNGEE. The CDR3 spans 17 residues. The CDR3 loop is CASSALLAGGSTDTQYF. DNA for the CDR3: TGTGCCAGCAGCGCCCTCCTAGCGGGGGGGAGCACAGATACGCAGTATTTT. The whole variable domain, filled in from reference TRBV9 and TRBJ2-3, reads DSGVTQTPKHLITATGQRVTLRCSPRSGDLSVYWYQQSLDQGLQFLIQYYNGEERAKGNILERFSAQQFPDLHSELNLSSLELGDSALYFCASSALLAGGSTDTQYFGPGTRLTVL.

This clonotype has more than one count but fewer than ten. One end of the junction varies from germline; a read error may be responsible. This sequence joins TRBV5-1 and TRBJ1-1; 10 nucleotides line up with TRBD1. CDR1 SGHRS and CDR2 YFSETQ come from the germline V gene. This CDR3 has 10 amino acids. DNA of the CDR3: TGCGCCAGCAGCTCAAGGACAGGGGGCTTT. Encoded protein: CASSSRTGGF.

The rearrangement joins TRBV27 to TRBJ2-3; D unclear. The germline CDR1 and CDR2 sequences are MNHEY and SMNVEV (reference sequence). The CDR3 is made up of 15 amino acids. Trimming cost V 4 bases and J 2 bases, with 13 bases left between them. In DNA form, the CDR3 reads TGTGCCAGCAGTTGGTTTCCCGGCTCCACAGATACGCAGTATTTT. Translating gives CASSWFPGSTDTQYF.

In this sample, this clonotype turned up a few times. The chain has TRBV20-1 and TRBJ2-2; D tentatively fits TRBD1 or TRBD2 (5 bases each). The CDR3 is 13 amino acids. The V end lost 6 bases, the J end lost 1 base, and 9 bases lay between the germline ends. The germline V gene has CDR1 DFQATT and CDR2 SNEGSKA (reference sequence). This chain's CDR3 is CSAGTGNTGELFF. The CDR3 DNA sequence: TGCAGTGCAGGGACGGGGAACACCGGGGAGCTGTTTTTT.